The 22 T cell receptor beta chains given below trace back to one sample, sequenced in a study of long-term antiretroviral therapy in people with HIV (dated by TCRdb to between 2021 and 2024). The immunoSEQ hsTCRB v3.0 assay was used at survey level resolution for TRB variable region sequencing. The clones in this table, taken by TCRdb from immuneACCESS, are in-frame only. Not every clone is retained; where verified, under half of the shortfall comes from an unresolved V gene, and the cause of the rest is unknown. Counted in this sample were around 9,000 clones; around 77% of them appeared once. The ten top clones hold approximately 15% of the sample. The sequencing here drew on unsorted PBMCs, taken 0.4 years before starting antiretroviral therapy. The receptors derive from a man aged 25 to 40 with HIV.

The CDR3 region is CASSQGTNQPQHF. The CDR3, as DNA: TGTGCCAGTAGTCAGGGCACTAATCAGCCCCAGCATTTT. The chain uses TRBV19 and TRBJ1-5, with a tentative D call TRBD1 (5 bases). The CDR3 covers 13 residues. V lost 5 bases and J 4 bases, leaving 9 bases between the germline ends. Germline lookup yields CDR1 LNHDA and CDR2 SQIVND (reference sequence).

This chain joins TRBV4-2 and TRBJ2-1, with D possibly TRBD2 on 6 matching bases. This CDR3 is 14 amino acids long. The germline V and J ends were trimmed by 0 bases and 6 bases, with 9 bases remaining between them. Germline assignment: CDR1 LGHNA and CDR2 YNFKEQ. The CDR3 spells CASSQDTSFNEQFF. The CDR3 bases are TGTGCCAGCAGCCAAGATACTAGCTTCAATGAGCAGTTCTTC.

In its sample, this clone was seen a few times. The rearrangement joins TRBV19 to TRBJ1-6, with a possible D match to TRBD1 (6 bases). The germline CDR1 and CDR2 sequences are LNHDA and SQIVND (reference sequence). V dropped 7 bases and J dropped 8 bases, with 21 bases sitting between them. The CDR3 totals 16 residues. This CDR3 reads CASIHEGRGWDSPLHF. Here the CDR3 DNA reads TGTGCCAGTATTCATGAAGGCAGGGGATGGGATTCACCCCTCCACTTT.

This chain connects TRBV7-9 to TRBJ1-1, with TRBD1 as a possible D gene (5 bases). Trimming removed 3 bases at V and 7 bases at J, with 21 bases between. The CDR3 loop spans 16 amino acids. CDR1 and CDR2 (germline): SEHNR, FQNEAQ (reference sequence). In nucleotides, the CDR3 is TGTGCCAGCAGCTTCCAGACTCCAGGGATAAATAGTGAAGCTTTCTTT. Translated, it gives CASSFQTPGINSEAFF.

The CDR3 DNA follows: TGCAGCGTCCCCGGACTAGGGAACACCGGGGAGCTGTTTTTT. This sequence encodes CSVPGLGNTGELFF. The chain employs TRBV29-1 and TRBJ2-2; TRBD2 aligns across 7 bases. The CDR3 loop spans 14 amino acids. After removal of 6 bases from V and 1 base from J, the junction contained 5 bases not matched to a gene. Germline CDR1 is SQVTM and CDR2 is ANQGSEA.

The gene calls are TRBV7-8 and TRBJ2-2; D not certain. This CDR3 has 12 amino acids. Looked up from germline, CDR1 is SGHVS and CDR2 is FQNEAQ. With 8 bases removed from V and 2 bases from J, the gap between germline ends came to 6 bases. The CDR3 DNA reads TGTGCCAGCTCCACTAACACCGGGGAGCTGTTTTTT. Protein: CASSTNTGELFF.

This clone has only a few counts. This chain connects TRBV27 to TRBJ2-7; D is ambiguous. The CDR3 has 15 residues. With 1 base removed from V and 6 bases from J, the gap between germline ends came to 16 bases. Germline loops: CDR1 MNHEY, CDR2 SMNVEV (reference sequence). DNA for the CDR3: TGTGCCAGCAGTTTATGGGTGGGGTCCCCTGTCGAGCAGTACTTC. It specifies CASSLWVGSPVEQYF.

This rearrangement joins TRBV6-1 to TRBJ1-6; the D is unclear. Between the trimmed V and J ends, which lost 6 bases and 4 bases, there was a span of 13 bases. This CDR3 contains 15 residues. The V gene's germline CDR1 is MNHNS and CDR2 SASEGT. The chain's CDR3 is CASSPATAYNSPLHF. The DNA for the CDR3 is TGTGCCAGCAGCCCCGCAACAGCATATAATTCACCCCTCCACTTT.

Of note for this clone: An end of the junction differs from the germline gene, which may be a read error. This chain connects TRBV18 to TRBJ1-5, with unresolved D. The CDR3 consists of 15 residues. Germline V lookup: CDR1 KGHSH, CDR2 LQKENI. The CDR3 nucleotides read TGTGCCAGCTCAGCACCGTTGGGAGGCAATCAGCCCCAGCATTTT. Its protein product is CASSAPLGGNQPQHF.

This chain connects TRBV7-6 to TRBJ1-4; TRBD1 matches at 10 bases. J gave up 3 bases and V 5 bases, and 6 bases lay outside the gene matches. The CDR3 contains 16 residues. The germline gives CDR1 SGHVS, CDR2 FNYEAQ. The CDR3 loop is CASSHDRGRANEKLFF. CDR3 coding DNA: TGTGCCAGCAGCCATGACAGGGGGCGAGCTAATGAAAAACTGTTTTTT.

This chain links TRBV6-1 with TRBJ1-4; D is perhaps TRBD1 (5 bases). Germline V gene sequence: CDR1 MNHNS, CDR2 SASEGT. Trimming cost V 6 bases and J 6 bases, with 17 bases left between them. The CDR3 covers 15 residues. In DNA form, the CDR3 reads TGTGCCAGCAGGGCGGAGGGGAGTTTCTATGAAAAACTGTTTTTT. As protein: CASRAEGSFYEKLFF.

This chain uses TRBV28 with TRBJ1-5; possibly TRBD1 for D (5 bases). Trimming stripped 7 bases from V and 2 bases from J, with 15 bases between. Germline CDR1 MDHEN, CDR2 SYDVKM. The CDR3 covers 15 residues. The CDR3 DNA reads as TGTGCCAGCAACCTTCTCAGGGACCGCAATCAGCCCCAGCATTTT. Translation gives CASNLLRDRNQPQHF.

This clone was seen a handful of times. This chain uses TRBV10-3 with TRBJ2-7; 15 bases line up with TRBD2. This CDR3 region has 18 residues. V gave up 7 bases and J gave up 3 bases; unmatched junction bases: 13. Germline-derived CDR1 and CDR2 are ENHRY and SYGVKD. CDR3 sequence reads: CAINTGLAGGGYFYEQYF. The CDR3 DNA follows: TGTGCCATCAATACGGGACTAGCGGGAGGAGGATACTTCTACGAGCAGTACTTC.

This clone was picked up a small number of times. The chain combines TRBV6-5 with TRBJ1-1; D unclear. The CDR3 runs 14 residues. Germline V gene sequence: CDR1 MNHEY, CDR2 SVGAGI. V lost 0 bases to trimming and J lost 3 bases, with 8 bases between them. CDR3 sequence reads: CASSYSGGYTEAFF. In nucleotides, the CDR3 is TGTGCCAGCAGTTACTCGGGCGGATACACTGAAGCTTTCTTT.

The rearrangement links TRBV28 to TRBJ2-2; D may be TRBD1 or TRBD2 (5 bases each). Germline V gene sequence: CDR1 MDHEN, CDR2 SYDVKM. V lost 8 bases and J 4 bases, leaving 17 bases between the germline ends. CDR3 size: 15 residues. CDR3 residues: CASSPLAGSTGELFF. DNA of the CDR3: TGTGCCAGCTCCCCCTTGGCAGGGAGCACCGGGGAGCTGTTTTTT.

The rearrangement links TRBV7-3 to TRBJ2-3; tentatively, D is TRBD2 (7 bases). Germline CDR1 SGHTA, CDR2 FQGTGA. V was trimmed by 1 base and J by 0 bases, leaving 11 bases between them. This CDR3 is 16 amino acids long. In DNA form, the CDR3 reads TGTGCCAGCAGCTTAAGGGCGGGGGCCAGCACAGATACGCAGTATTTT. It specifies CASSLRAGASTDTQYF.

The chain has TRBV19 and TRBJ1-5; D is ambiguous. Germline assignment: CDR1 LNHDA and CDR2 SQIVND (reference sequence). V was cut by 5 bases and J by 3 bases, with 11 bases left in between. This CDR3 is built from 14 residues. CDR3 nucleotide sequence: TGTGCCAGTAGTGTACGGGAATTCAATCAGCCCCAGCATTTT. Protein: CASSVREFNQPQHF.

CDR3 DNA: TGTGCCTGGAGTCGCCAGGGACAGGACTACAATGAGCAGTTCTTC. It specifies CAWSRQGQDYNEQFF. This chain joins TRBV30 and TRBJ2-1, with 8 bases fitting TRBD1. Unmatched junction bases numbered 6, after V lost 2 bases and J lost 3 bases. The germline CDR1 and CDR2 sequences are GTSNPN and SVGIG (reference sequence). The CDR3 consists of 15 residues.

Concerning this clone: This same CDR3 is encoded by further DNA sequences in the sample. The chain has TRBV7-2 and TRBJ2-7, with 12 bases lining up with TRBD2. CDR1 is SGHTA and CDR2 is FQGNSA in the germline V gene. The CDR3 extends over 17 amino acids. J was trimmed by 4 bases and V by 1 base; bases with no gene match: 8. The CDR3 bases are TGTGCCAGCAGCTTAGGTCCGCTAGCGGGAGGGCTGTACGAGCAGTACTTC. It is translated as CASSLGPLAGGLYEQYF.

The chain employs TRBV6-6 and TRBJ2-5; D unclear. Germline values: CDR1 MNHNY, CDR2 SVGAGI (reference sequence). Trimming left V 8 bases short and J 2 bases short, with 9 bases between. The CDR3 has 12 amino acids. In DNA, the CDR3 is TGTGCCAGCGGCCCATATCAAGAGACCCAGTACTTC. Its translation: CASGPYQETQYF.

The genes are TRBV30 and TRBJ2-7; maybe TRBD2 (6 bases). The V end lost 0 bases, the J end lost 0 bases, and 9 bases lay between the germline ends. Germline V lookup: CDR1 GTSNPN, CDR2 SVGIG (reference sequence). The CDR3 is 14 amino acids. The CDR3 region is CAWSVRGSSYEQYF. CDR3 DNA sequence: TGTGCCTGGAGTGTACGGGGGAGCTCCTACGAGCAGTACTTC.

This chain links TRBV6-5 with TRBJ2-3; 10 bases agree with TRBD2. The CDR3 has 15 amino acids. The V gene end was trimmed by 3 bases and the J gene end by 5 bases; junction bases not matched to a gene: 5. CDR1 and CDR2 (germline): MNHEY, SVGAGI. The CDR3 DNA reads as TGTGCCAGCAGTTATAGCGGGAGGCGTCAAGATACGCAGTATTTT. Amino acids: CASSYSGRRQDTQYF.